This passage covers 28 T cell receptor beta chains from one sample sequenced in a study of beta chain features in type 1 diabetes. Of the isolated RNA, all was reverse transcribed, and so the sequenced material was expressed TCRB transcripts. The repertoire was sequenced with immunoSEQ multiplex PCR; TCRdb's copy has only in-frame clones and lacks some. The sample yields 850,000 to 900,000 clones, roughly 17% seen once. The sequencing sample was made of naive CD4+ T cells from blood. These receptors all come from a woman between 18 and 29 years old in good health.

The V gene is TRBV27, the J gene TRBJ2-7; a possible D gene is TRBD2 (5 bases). The germline gives CDR1 MNHEY, CDR2 SMNVEV (reference sequence). Trimming took off 2 bases at V and 6 bases at J, with 17 bases between the two ends. The CDR3 totals 15 residues. The CDR3 DNA reads as TGTGCCAGCAGTTTAACGGCCGTGACCGGGATCGAGCAGTACTTC. This encodes CASSLTAVTGIEQYF.

This clone was seen more than once but under ten times. This chain connects TRBV7-2 to TRBJ2-2; D remains ambiguous. In germline, CDR1 is SGHTA, CDR2 FQGNSA. There are 15 residues in the CDR3. With 0 bases removed from V and 6 bases from J, the gap between germline ends came to 11 bases. CDR3 DNA sequence: TGTGCCAGCAGCTTAGCATCACCGCTGGCCGGGGAGCTGTTTTTT. It yields the protein CASSLASPLAGELFF.

This chain uses TRBV7-3 with TRBJ2-2; D perhaps matches TRBD2 (6 bases). There are 14 residues in the CDR3. Germline V CDR1 and CDR2: SGHTA, FQGTGA. Trimming cost V 3 bases and J 4 bases, with 9 bases left between them. CDR3 coding DNA: TGTGCCAGCAGCTTCTCCGGGGGCACCGGGGAGCTGTTTTTT. It is translated as CASSFSGGTGELFF.

This chain links TRBV6-5 with TRBJ2-4, with D perhaps matching TRBD1 or TRBD2 (5 bases each). Trimming shortened V by 8 bases and J by 11 bases, and 16 bases separated the two germline ends. Germline CDR1 MNHEY, CDR2 SVGAGI. The CDR3 runs to 12 residues. This CDR3 reads CASGTGQSVQYF. In nucleotides, the CDR3 is TGTGCCAGCGGGACGGGGCAGTCGGTTCAGTACTTC.

Here the CDR3 reads CASSDFRNYGYTF. The CDR3 bases are TGTGCCAGCAGTGACTTCCGGAACTATGGCTACACCTTC. The chain uses TRBV25-1 and TRBJ1-2, with unresolved D. Germline V gene sequence: CDR1 MGHDK, CDR2 SYGVNS. This CDR3 has 13 amino acids. The V and J ends lost 3 bases and 2 bases respectively, with 7 bases between them.

The genes are TRBV5-8 and TRBJ1-1, with D perhaps TRBD1 (5 bases). CDR3 length equals 15 residues. Trimming stripped 6 bases from V and 2 bases from J, with 17 bases between. Germline lookup yields CDR1 SGHTS and CDR2 YDEGEE. The CDR3 DNA reads TGTGCCAGCACCCCATGGGGGGGATACAACACTGAAGCTTTCTTT. Translating gives CASTPWGGYNTEAFF.

This clone was observed a single time. CDR3 amino acids: CASSVVPRTNNEQFF. The CDR3 DNA reads as TGTGCCAGCAGCGTAGTCCCTAGGACCAACAATGAGCAGTTCTTC. The chain links TRBV9 to TRBJ2-1; D not certain. Germline CDR1 reads SGDLS; CDR2 reads YYNGEE. Trimming cost V 0 bases and J 5 bases, with 12 bases left between them. The CDR3 is made up of 15 amino acids. Using reference TRBV9 and TRBJ2-1 for the parts outside the CDR3, the full variable domain is DSGVTQTPKHLITATGQRVTLRCSPRSGDLSVYWYQQSLDQGLQFLIQYYNGEERAKGNILERFSAQQFPDLHSELNLSSLELGDSALYFCASSVVPRTNNEQFFGPGTRLTVL.

The chain is built from TRBV6-5 and TRBJ2-7, with D possibly TRBD1 on 6 matching bases. In germline, CDR1 is MNHEY, CDR2 SVGAGI. V shed 6 bases and J shed 3 bases, with 12 bases lying between them. The CDR3 sequence is 13 residues long. The CDR3 nucleotides are TGTGCCAGCAGCGAGACAGGATTCTACGAGCAGTACTTC. It codes for CASSETGFYEQYF.

With regard to this clone: At the DNA level, this CDR3 is encoded by other sequences in the same sample as well. V gene TRBV5-1 combines with J gene TRBJ1-1; perhaps TRBD1 as D (5 bases). V was cut by 4 bases and J by 1 base, with 11 bases left in between. Germline loops: CDR1 SGHRS, CDR2 YFSETQ. The CDR3 is 14 residues long. As DNA, the CDR3 is TGCGCCAGCAGCCTGGCGGGGGGGAACACTGAAGCTTTCTTT. It translates to CASSLAGGNTEAFF.

This chain connects TRBV9 to TRBJ2-1; the D is unclear. V lost 0 bases, J lost 2 bases, and 9 bases lay in between. Germline CDR1 is SGDLS and CDR2 is YYNGEE. The CDR3 runs 15 residues. Here the CDR3 reads CASSVEDVPYNEQFF. CDR3 DNA sequence: TGTGCCAGCAGCGTAGAGGACGTTCCCTACAATGAGCAGTTCTTC.

CDR3 coding DNA: TGTGCCAGCAGTGGCACAGGGGGCGTGAAAAAACTGTTTTTT. Protein sequence: CASSGTGGVKKLFF. The chain uses TRBV25-1 and TRBJ1-4, with TRBD1 matching over 9 bases. Trimming removed 4 bases from V and 9 bases from J; junction bases left unmatched: 6. Germline V gene lookup returns CDR1 MGHDK and CDR2 SYGVNS. This CDR3 contains 14 residues.

The CDR3 here is CASSYRLGSGNTIYF. The CDR3 DNA follows: TGTGCCAGCAGTTACCGCCTCGGGTCCGGAAACACCATATATTTT. V and J are TRBV6-6 and TRBJ1-3; D remains unclear. V lost 2 bases, J lost 4 bases, and 12 bases lay in between. From germline, CDR1 is MNHNY and CDR2 SVGAGI (reference sequence). This CDR3 is 15 amino acids long.

This clone was counted a few times. This chain connects TRBV27 to TRBJ2-3; D is uncertain. CDR3 length: 13 amino acids. Germline assignment: CDR1 MNHEY and CDR2 SMNVEV (reference sequence). V shed 0 bases and J shed 5 bases, with 6 bases lying between them. The CDR3 loop reads CASSLSMGDTQYF. CDR3 nucleotides: TGTGCCAGCAGTTTATCGATGGGAGATACGCAGTATTTT.

The chain uses TRBV9 and TRBJ2-1, with 7 bases that match TRBD2. The CDR3 consists of 15 residues. Looked up from germline, CDR1 is SGDLS and CDR2 is YYNGEE. V shed 1 base, J shed 9 bases, and the junction held 10 bases outside the gene matches. CDR3 residues: CASSVSSGHNSEQFF. DNA for the CDR3: TGTGCCAGCAGCGTATCTAGCGGACACAATAGTGAGCAGTTCTTC. Supplemented by reference TRBV9 and TRBJ2-1, the full variable domain reads DSGVTQTPKHLITATGQRVTLRCSPRSGDLSVYWYQQSLDQGLQFLIQYYNGEERAKGNILERFSAQQFPDLHSELNLSSLELGDSALYFCASSVSSGHNSEQFFGPGTRLTVL.

V gene TRBV19 combines with J gene TRBJ1-1; 7 nucleotides match TRBD1. The CDR3 has 14 residues. Trimming at V came to 4 bases and at J to 2 bases, leaving 4 bases not matched to a gene. Germline CDR1 is LNHDA and CDR2 is SQIVND (reference sequence). In DNA, the CDR3 is TGTGCCAGTAGTAAACAGGGGATTAACACTGAAGCTTTCTTT. Its protein is CASSKQGINTEAFF.

This clone was observed a handful of times. Other DNA sequences in this specimen translate into the identical CDR3. The chain has TRBV29-1 and TRBJ1-5; no firm D call. The CDR3 length is 13 residues. Germline V gives CDR1 SQVTM, CDR2 ANQGSEA. Trimming cost V 4 bases and J 0 bases, with 7 bases left between them. CDR3 protein: CSVAENSNQPQHF. The CDR3 coding sequence is TGCAGCGTTGCGGAGAATAGCAATCAGCCCCAGCATTTT.

This clone was seen a handful of times. The chain carries TRBV28 and TRBJ2-1; D possibly uses TRBD1 or TRBD2 (5 bases each). The CDR3 has 18 amino acids. Germline lookup yields CDR1 MDHEN and CDR2 SYDVKM. V was clipped by 5 bases and J by 0 bases, with 20 bases between them. CDR3 amino acids: CASSPPGRIKSSYNEQFF. CDR3 DNA sequence: TGTGCCAGCAGTCCCCCGGGACGGATAAAGAGCTCCTACAATGAGCAGTTCTTC. The variable domain in full, with the rest retrieved from reference TRBV28 and TRBJ2-1, is DVKVTQSSRYLVKRTGEKVFLECVQDMDHENMFWYRQDPGLGLRLIYFSYDVKMKEKGDIPEGYSVSREKKERFSLILESASTNQTSMYLCASSPPGRIKSSYNEQFFGPGTRLTVL.

The chain is built from TRBV27 and TRBJ2-7; 7 bases are a match to TRBD2. Germline values: CDR1 MNHEY, CDR2 SMNVEV (reference sequence). The CDR3 covers 15 residues. J lost 2 bases, V lost 8 bases, and 12 bases had no gene match. The CDR3 DNA is TGTGCCAGCTCCCCCAAGCGGGGAACACCCTACGAGCAGTACTTC. Protein: CASSPKRGTPYEQYF.

The V and J genes are TRBV18 and TRBJ2-1, with 11 bases that match TRBD2. This CDR3 comprises 17 residues. Losses at the gene ends were 2 bases for V and 4 bases for J; bases not matched to a gene: 7. Germline lookup yields CDR1 KGHSH and CDR2 LQKENI. The CDR3: CASSPGLAGGFYNEQFF. The CDR3 DNA sequence: TGTGCCAGCTCACCAGGGCTAGCGGGAGGTTTTTACAATGAGCAGTTCTTC.

In this sample, this clone turned up a few times. The J gene is TRBJ1-2, the V gene TRBV14, with no clear D. The CDR3 loop spans 12 amino acids. V was pared by 0 bases and J by 4 bases, with 3 bases between. In germline, CDR1 is SGHDN, CDR2 FVKESK. The CDR3 spells CASSQDSYGYTF. DNA of the CDR3: TGTGCCAGCAGCCAAGATTCCTATGGCTACACCTTC. The whole variable domain, filled in from reference TRBV14 and TRBJ1-2, reads EAGVTQFPSHSVIEKGQTVTLRCDPISGHDNLYWYRRVMGKEIKFLLHFVKESKQDESGMPNNRFLAERTGGTYSTLKVQPAELEDSGVYFCASSQDSYGYTFGSGTRLTVV.

The CDR3 spells CASSYRAEGMDEQYF. The CDR3 coding sequence is TGTGCCAGCAGTTACCGAGCGGAAGGGATGGACGAGCAGTACTTC. The chain carries TRBV6-5 and TRBJ2-7, with D maybe TRBD2 (5 bases). CDR3 size: 15 residues. The V gene lost 2 bases and the J gene lost 5 bases, with 16 bases spanning the gap. From germline, CDR1 is MNHEY and CDR2 SVGAGI.

V usage is TRBV28 and J usage is TRBJ1-2, with D maybe TRBD1 (5 bases). CDR1 MDHEN and CDR2 SYDVKM come from the germline V gene. V was clipped by 3 bases and J by 3 bases, with 8 bases between them. The CDR3 is 13 amino acids. CDR3: CASSFRGDYGYTF. The CDR3 nucleotides read TGTGCCAGCAGTTTCCGGGGGGACTATGGCTACACCTTC.

This chain links TRBV29-1 with TRBJ1-1; D may be TRBD1 (6 bases). The CDR3 sequence is 13 residues long. The ends were cut back, 4 bases at V and 0 bases at J, with 9 bases in the middle. Germline V gene sequence: CDR1 SQVTM, CDR2 ANQGSEA. CDR3 loop: CSVGGQMNTEAFF. The CDR3 region has the DNA TGCAGCGTTGGGGGACAAATGAACACTGAAGCTTTCTTT. The whole variable domain, filled in from reference TRBV29-1 and TRBJ1-1, reads SAVISQKPSRDICQRGTSLTIQCQVDSQVTMMFWYRQQPGQSLTLIATANQGSEATYESGFVIDKFPISRPNLTFSTLTVSNMSPEDSSIYLCSVGGQMNTEAFFGQGTRLTVV.

This clone was counted between two and nine times. V is TRBV5-1 and J is TRBJ2-1, with 14 bases aligning to TRBD2. The CDR3 runs to 19 residues. With 0 bases clipped from V and 3 bases from J, the junction kept 8 bases outside the gene matches. CDR1 and CDR2 (germline): SGHRS, YFSETQ. Here the CDR3 reads CASSLEGTSGRRHYNEQFF. DNA of the CDR3: TGCGCCAGCAGCTTGGAGGGGACTAGCGGGAGACGACACTACAATGAGCAGTTCTTC.

This clone was found a few times. At one end, the junction sequence differs from germline, possibly due to a read error. The rearrangement uses TRBV28 and TRBJ2-5, with no clear D. The CDR3 sequence is 12 residues long. CDR1 is MDHEN and CDR2 is SYDVKM in the germline V gene. CDR3 DNA: TGTGTCAGCAGAGTAGAACAAGAGACCCAGTACTTC. It translates to CVSRVEQETQYF.

The V gene is TRBV5-4, the J gene TRBJ2-2; TRBD1 matches at 7 bases. Germline V gives CDR1 SGHNT, CDR2 YYREEE (reference sequence). The CDR3 has 15 amino acids. Losses at the gene ends were 0 bases for V and 7 bases for J; bases not matched to a gene: 6. The CDR3 loop is CASSLEGGGLGELFF. CDR3 in DNA: TGTGCCAGCAGCTTGGAAGGGGGCGGGCTCGGGGAGCTGTTTTTT.

The chain carries TRBV4-1 and TRBJ2-3, with TRBD2 as a possible D gene (6 bases). The CDR3 is made up of 18 amino acids. Germline V CDR1 and CDR2: MGHRA, YSYEKL. Trimming cost V 0 bases and J 0 bases, with 16 bases left between them. CDR3 region: CASSQDILLSGSTDTQYF. As DNA, the CDR3 is TGCGCCAGCAGCCAAGATATACTACTGAGCGGGAGCACAGATACGCAGTATTTT.

The chain couples TRBV27 to TRBJ1-5; 10 nucleotides align to TRBD1. There are 15 residues in the CDR3. J lost 9 bases, V lost 4 bases, and 9 bases had no gene match. Germline loops: CDR1 MNHEY, CDR2 SMNVEV (reference sequence). In nucleotides, the CDR3 is TGTGCCAGCAGTTCCCTCGGACAGGGGGGACGGCCCCAGCATTTT. This codes for CASSSLGQGGRPQHF.